The T cell receptor (beta chain) described here comes from a study of beta chain features in type 1 diabetes. Findings and limits, study-wide: Cells carrying high TCR expression could end up over-represented when cDNA is sequenced. For patients and controls alike, PCR might favor shorter templates to the same degree.

This clone has more than one count but fewer than ten. What it recognizes is unknown. The study reverse transcribed the entire isolated RNA, so it sequenced expressed TCRB transcripts. Assay: immunoSEQ multiplex PCR; the TCRdb copy retains only in-frame clones and omits some. The data show 350,000 to 450,000 clones, over 13% seen once. The CDR3 consists of 17 residues. CDR1 LGHNT and CDR2 FRNRAP come from the germline V gene. Germline trimming cut 6 bases from V and 5 bases from J; bases unmatched to any gene: 16. The sequence came from a woman under 30 in good health. The chain links TRBV12-5 to TRBJ1-1; 9 nucleotides match TRBD1. Sample: naive CD4+ T cells from blood. This CDR3 reads CASGQVDRGIPGTEAFF. The DNA of the CDR3 is TGTGCTAGTGGCCAGGTCGACAGGGGGATTCCGGGGACTGAAGCTTTCTTT.